This TCR beta chain was captured in a study of T cells in Graves' hyperthyroidism and ophthalmopathy. Patients aged 18 to 65 had newly diagnosed hyperthyroidism that had lasted under 2 months. Researchers barred patients who had uncontrolled infection, other autoimmune disease, pregnancy or lactation. RNA transcripts provided the source from which TCR beta CDR3 regions were amplified. The HTBI primer set was used in a first-round RT-PCR of the TCR CDR3. From the multiplex PCR reads, TCRdb called clonotypes with MiXCR, one entry per CDR3 protein. The profile covers hundreds of thousands of distinct CDR3 sequences, with about 25% appearing a single time and approximately 30% taken by the ten largest. Of note for this clonotype: Its antigen is not known.

The ends were cut back, 6 bases at V and 6 bases at J, with 11 bases in the middle. CDR3 length equals 12 residues. CDR1 is MNHEY and CDR2 is SVGAGI in the germline V gene. General observations from the study: Blood also held most thyroid clonotypes expanded beyond 0.001.

Sequenced input: blood. The clonotype was recovered from a man between 35 and 55 years old with Graves' hyperthyroidism that later progressed to Graves' ophthalmopathy. The chain employs TRBV6-5 and TRBJ2-5; D remains unclear. The CDR3 spells CASSRADKTQYF. The DNA of the CDR3 is TGTGCCAGCAGCCGTGCGGATAAGACCCAGTACTTC.